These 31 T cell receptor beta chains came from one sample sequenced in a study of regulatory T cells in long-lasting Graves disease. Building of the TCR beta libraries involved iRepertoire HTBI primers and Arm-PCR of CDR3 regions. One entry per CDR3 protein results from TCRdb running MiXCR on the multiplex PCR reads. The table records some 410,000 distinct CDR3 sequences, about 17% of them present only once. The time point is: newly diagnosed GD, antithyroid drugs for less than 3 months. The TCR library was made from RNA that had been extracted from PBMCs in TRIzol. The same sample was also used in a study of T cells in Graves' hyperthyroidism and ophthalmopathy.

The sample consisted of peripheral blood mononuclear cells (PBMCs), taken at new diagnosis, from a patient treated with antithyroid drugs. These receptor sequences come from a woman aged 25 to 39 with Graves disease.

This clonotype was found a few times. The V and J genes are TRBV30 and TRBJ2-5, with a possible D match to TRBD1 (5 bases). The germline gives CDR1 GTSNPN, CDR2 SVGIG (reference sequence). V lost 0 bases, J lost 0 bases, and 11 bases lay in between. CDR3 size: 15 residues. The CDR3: CAWSVDRTHQETQYF. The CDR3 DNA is TGTGCCTGGAGTGTAGATCGGACACACCAAGAGACCCAGTACTTC.

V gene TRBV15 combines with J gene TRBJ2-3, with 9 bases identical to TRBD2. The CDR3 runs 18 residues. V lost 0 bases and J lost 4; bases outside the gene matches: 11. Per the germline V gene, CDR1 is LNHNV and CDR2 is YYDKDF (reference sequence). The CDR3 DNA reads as TGTGCCACCAGCAGAGATAGGAGTAGCGGGGGCCTTCCAGATACGCAGTATTTT. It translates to CATSRDRSSGGLPDTQYF.

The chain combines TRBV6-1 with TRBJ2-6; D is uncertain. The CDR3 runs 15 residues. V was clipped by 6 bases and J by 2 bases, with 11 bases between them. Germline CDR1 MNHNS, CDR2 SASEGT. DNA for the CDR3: TGTGCCAGCAGCGGAAGAATCGCTGGGGCCAACGTCCTGACTTTC. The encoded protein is CASSGRIAGANVLTF.

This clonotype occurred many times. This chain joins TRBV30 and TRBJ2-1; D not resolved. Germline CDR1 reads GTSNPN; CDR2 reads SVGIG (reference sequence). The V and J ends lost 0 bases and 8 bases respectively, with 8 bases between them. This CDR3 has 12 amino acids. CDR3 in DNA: TGTGCCTGGAGTGTACTTCGGTATGAGCAGTTCTTC. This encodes CAWSVLRYEQFF.

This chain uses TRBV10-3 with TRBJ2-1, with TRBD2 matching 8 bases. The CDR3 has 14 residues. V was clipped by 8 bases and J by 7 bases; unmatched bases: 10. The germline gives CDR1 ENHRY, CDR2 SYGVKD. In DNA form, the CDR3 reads TGTGCCATCTCACGGGAGGGCCGGCCAAATGAGCAGTTCTTC. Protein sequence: CAISREGRPNEQFF.

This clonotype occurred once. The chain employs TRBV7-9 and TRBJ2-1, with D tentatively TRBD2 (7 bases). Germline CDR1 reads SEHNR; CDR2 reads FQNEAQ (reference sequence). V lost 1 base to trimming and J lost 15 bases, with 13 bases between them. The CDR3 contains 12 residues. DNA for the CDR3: TGTGCCAGCAGCTTAGTCGGGGGGCACCCGTTCTTC. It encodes CASSLVGGHPFF. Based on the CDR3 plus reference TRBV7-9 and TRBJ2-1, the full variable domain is DTGVSQNPRHKITKRGQNVTFRCDPISEHNRLYWYRQTLGQGPEFLTYFQNEAQLEKSRLLSDRFSAERPKGSFSTLEIQRTEQGDSAMYLCASSLVGGHPFFGPGTRLTVL.

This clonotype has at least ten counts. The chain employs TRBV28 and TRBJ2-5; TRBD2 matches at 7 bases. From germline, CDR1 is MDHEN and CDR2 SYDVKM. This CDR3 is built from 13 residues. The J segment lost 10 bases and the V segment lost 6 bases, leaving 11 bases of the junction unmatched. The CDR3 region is CASSPGDGRNQYF. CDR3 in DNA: TGTGCCAGCAGCCCGGGGGACGGGAGGAACCAGTACTTC.

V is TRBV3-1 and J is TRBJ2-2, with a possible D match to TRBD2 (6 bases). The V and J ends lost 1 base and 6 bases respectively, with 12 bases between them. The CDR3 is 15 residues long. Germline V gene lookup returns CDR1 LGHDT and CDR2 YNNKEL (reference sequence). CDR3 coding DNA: TGTGCCAGCAGCCAAGCAGGAGGGTATCCCGGGGAGCTGTTTTTT. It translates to CASSQAGGYPGELFF. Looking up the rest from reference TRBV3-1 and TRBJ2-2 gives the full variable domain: DTAVSQTPKYLVTQMGNDKSIKCEQNLGHDTMYWYKQDSKKFLKIMFSYNNKELIINETVPNRFSPKSPDKAHLNLHINSLELGDSAVYFCASSQAGGYPGELFFGEGSRLTVL.

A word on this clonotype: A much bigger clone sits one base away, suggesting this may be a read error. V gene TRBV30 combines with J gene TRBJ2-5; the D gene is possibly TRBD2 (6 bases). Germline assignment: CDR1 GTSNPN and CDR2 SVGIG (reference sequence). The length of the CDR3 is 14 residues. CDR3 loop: CARTSSEAYNERFF. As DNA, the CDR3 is TGTGCCAGGACTTCTAGCGAGGCCTACAATGAGCGGTTCTTC.

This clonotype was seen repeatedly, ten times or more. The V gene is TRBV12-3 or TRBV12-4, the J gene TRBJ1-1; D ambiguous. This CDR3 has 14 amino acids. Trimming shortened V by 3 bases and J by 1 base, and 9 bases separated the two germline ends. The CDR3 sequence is CASSFSEANTEAFF. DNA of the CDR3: TGTGCCAGCAGTTTCTCAGAGGCGAACACTGAAGCTTTCTTT.

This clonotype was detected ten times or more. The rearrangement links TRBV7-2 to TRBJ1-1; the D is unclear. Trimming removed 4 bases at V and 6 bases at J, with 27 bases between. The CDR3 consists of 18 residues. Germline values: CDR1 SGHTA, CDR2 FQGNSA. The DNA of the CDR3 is TGTGCCAGCAGCTATCGTCTAGCGACCGGTATCGGTGACGCTGAAGCTTTCTTT. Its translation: CASSYRLATGIGDAEAFF.

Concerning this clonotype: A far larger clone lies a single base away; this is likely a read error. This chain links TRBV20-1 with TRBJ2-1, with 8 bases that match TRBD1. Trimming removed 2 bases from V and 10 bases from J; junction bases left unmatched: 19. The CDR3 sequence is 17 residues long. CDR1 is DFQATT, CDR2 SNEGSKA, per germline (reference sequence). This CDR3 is CSARTSSGGANHYEQFF. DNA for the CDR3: TGCAGTGCTAGAACCTCCTCAGGGGGCGCGAATCACTACGAGCAGTTCTTC.

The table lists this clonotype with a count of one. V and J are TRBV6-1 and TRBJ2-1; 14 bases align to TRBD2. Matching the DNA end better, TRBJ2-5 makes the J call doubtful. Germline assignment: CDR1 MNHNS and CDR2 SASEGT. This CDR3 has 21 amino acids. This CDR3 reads CASSEAYPGLAGAGSQETQYF. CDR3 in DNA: TGTGCCAGCAGTGAAGCGTACCCGGGACTAGCGGGAGCAGGGTCCCAAGAGACCCAGTACTTC.

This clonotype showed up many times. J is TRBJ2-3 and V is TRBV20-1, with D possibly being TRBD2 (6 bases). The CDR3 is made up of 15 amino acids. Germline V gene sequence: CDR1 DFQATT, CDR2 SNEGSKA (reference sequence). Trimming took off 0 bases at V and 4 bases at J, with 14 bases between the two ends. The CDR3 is CSARDFRERADTQYF. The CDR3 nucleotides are TGCAGTGCTAGAGACTTCCGGGAGAGGGCAGATACGCAGTATTTT.

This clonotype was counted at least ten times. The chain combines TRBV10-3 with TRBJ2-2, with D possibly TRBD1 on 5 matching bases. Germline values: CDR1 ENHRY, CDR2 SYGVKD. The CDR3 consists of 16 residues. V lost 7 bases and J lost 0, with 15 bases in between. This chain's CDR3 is CAINRQSKANTGELFF. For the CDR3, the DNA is TGTGCCATCAATCGACAGTCAAAAGCGAACACCGGGGAGCTGTTTTTT.

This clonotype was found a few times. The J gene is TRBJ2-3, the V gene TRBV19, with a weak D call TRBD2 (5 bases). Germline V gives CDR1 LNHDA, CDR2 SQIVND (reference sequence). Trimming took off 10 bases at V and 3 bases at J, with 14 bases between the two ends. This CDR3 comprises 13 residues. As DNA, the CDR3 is TGTGCCACGCGGGCTTTGGGGACAGATACGCAGTATTTT. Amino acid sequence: CATRALGTDTQYF.

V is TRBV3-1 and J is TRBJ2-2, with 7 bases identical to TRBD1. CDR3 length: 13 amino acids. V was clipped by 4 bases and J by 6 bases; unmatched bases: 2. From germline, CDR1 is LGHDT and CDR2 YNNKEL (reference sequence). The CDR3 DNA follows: TGTGCCAGCAGCCGACAGGGCCCCGGGGAGCTGTTTTTT. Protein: CASSRQGPGELFF.

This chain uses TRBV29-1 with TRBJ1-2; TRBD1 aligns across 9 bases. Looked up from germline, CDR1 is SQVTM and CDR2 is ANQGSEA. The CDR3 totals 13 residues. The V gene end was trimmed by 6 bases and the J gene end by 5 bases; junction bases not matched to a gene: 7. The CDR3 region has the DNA TGCAGCGTCCTACGGGACAGGGCATATGGCTACACCTTC. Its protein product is CSVLRDRAYGYTF.

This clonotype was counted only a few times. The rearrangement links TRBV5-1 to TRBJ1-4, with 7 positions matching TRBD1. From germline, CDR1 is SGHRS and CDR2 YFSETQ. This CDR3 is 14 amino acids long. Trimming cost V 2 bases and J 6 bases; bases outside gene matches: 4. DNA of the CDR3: TGCGCCAGCAGCTTCGGGACAGCAGATGAAAAACTGTTTTTT. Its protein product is CASSFGTADEKLFF.

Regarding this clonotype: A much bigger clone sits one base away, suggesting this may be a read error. CDR3 amino acids: CASSRDISGNAIYF. In nucleotides, the CDR3 is TGTGCCAGCAGCAGGGACATCTCTGGAAACGCCATATATTTT. This rearrangement joins TRBV7-2 to TRBJ1-3; a weak D match, TRBD1 (6 bases). This CDR3 contains 14 residues. Germline assignment: CDR1 SGHTA and CDR2 FQGNSA.

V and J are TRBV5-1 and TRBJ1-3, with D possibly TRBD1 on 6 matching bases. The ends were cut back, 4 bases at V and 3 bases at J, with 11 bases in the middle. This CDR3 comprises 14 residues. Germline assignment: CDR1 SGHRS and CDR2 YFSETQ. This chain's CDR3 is CASSQTRGGNTIYF. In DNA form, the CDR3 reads TGCGCCAGCAGCCAAACCAGGGGTGGAAACACCATATATTTT.

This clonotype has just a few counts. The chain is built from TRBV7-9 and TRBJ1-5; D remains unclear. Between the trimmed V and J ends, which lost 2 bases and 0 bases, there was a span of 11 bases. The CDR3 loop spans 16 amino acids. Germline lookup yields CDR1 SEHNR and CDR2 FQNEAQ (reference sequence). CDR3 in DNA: TGTGCCAGCAGCTTAAGGTACAGATATAGCAATCAGCCCCAGCATTTT. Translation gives CASSLRYRYSNQPQHF.

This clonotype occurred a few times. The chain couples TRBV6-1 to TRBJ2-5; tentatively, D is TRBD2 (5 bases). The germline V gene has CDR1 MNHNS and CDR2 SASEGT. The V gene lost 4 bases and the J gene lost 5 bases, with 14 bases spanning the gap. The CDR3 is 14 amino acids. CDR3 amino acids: CASSGGAGRETQYF. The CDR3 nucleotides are TGTGCCAGCAGTGGGGGTGCGGGTAGGGAGACCCAGTACTTC.

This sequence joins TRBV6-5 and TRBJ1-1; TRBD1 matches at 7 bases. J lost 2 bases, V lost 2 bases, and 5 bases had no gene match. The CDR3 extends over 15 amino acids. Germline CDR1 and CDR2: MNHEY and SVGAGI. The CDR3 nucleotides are TGTGCCAGCAGTTACGCCTACAGGGGAAACACTGAAGCTTTCTTT. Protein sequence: CASSYAYRGNTEAFF.

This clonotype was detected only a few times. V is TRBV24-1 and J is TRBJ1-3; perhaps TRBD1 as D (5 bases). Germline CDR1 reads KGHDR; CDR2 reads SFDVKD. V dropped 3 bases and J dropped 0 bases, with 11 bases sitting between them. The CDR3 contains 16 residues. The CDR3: CATSDGADRSGNTIYF. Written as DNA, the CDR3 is TGTGCCACCAGTGATGGGGCAGACCGCTCTGGAAACACCATATATTTT.

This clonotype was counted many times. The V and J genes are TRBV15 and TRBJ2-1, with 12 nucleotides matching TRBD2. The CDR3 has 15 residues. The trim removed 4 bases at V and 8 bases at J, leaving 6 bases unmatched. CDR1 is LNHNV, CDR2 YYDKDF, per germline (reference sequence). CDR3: CATSNLAGGPDEQFF. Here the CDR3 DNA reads TGTGCCACCAGCAACCTAGCGGGAGGGCCGGATGAGCAGTTCTTC.

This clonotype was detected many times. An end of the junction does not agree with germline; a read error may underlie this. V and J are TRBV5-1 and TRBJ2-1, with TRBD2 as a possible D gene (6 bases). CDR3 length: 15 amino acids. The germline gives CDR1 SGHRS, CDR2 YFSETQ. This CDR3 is CASSITSSSHNEQFF. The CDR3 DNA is TGCGCCAGCAGCATAACTAGCTCCTCCCACAATGAGCAGTTCTTC.

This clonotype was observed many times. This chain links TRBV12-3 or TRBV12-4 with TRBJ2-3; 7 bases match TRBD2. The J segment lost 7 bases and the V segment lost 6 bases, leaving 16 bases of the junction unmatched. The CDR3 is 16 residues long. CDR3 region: CASSPGRGGVPHTQYF. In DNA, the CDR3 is TGTGCCAGCAGCCCTGGTCGCGGGGGTGTTCCCCATACGCAGTATTTT.

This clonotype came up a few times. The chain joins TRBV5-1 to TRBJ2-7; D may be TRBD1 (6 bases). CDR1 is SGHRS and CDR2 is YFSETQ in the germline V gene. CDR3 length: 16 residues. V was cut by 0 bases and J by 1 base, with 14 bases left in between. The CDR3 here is CASSLAGTQGSYEQYF. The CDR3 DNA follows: TGCGCCAGCAGCTTGGCGGGTACACAGGGTTCCTACGAGCAGTACTTC.

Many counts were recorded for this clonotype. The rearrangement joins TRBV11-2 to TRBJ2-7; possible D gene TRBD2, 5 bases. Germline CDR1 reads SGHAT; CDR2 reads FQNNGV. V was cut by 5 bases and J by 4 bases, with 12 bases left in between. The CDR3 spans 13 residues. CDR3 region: CASSIGGAYEQYF. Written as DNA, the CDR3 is TGTGCCAGCAGCATCGGAGGCGCTTACGAGCAGTACTTC.

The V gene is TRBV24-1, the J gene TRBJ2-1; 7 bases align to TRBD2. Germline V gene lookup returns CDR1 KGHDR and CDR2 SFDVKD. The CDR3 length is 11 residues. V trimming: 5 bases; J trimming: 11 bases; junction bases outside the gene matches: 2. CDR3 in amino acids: CATSVGGKQFF. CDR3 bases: TGTGCCACCAGTGTGGGGGGGAAGCAGTTCTTC.